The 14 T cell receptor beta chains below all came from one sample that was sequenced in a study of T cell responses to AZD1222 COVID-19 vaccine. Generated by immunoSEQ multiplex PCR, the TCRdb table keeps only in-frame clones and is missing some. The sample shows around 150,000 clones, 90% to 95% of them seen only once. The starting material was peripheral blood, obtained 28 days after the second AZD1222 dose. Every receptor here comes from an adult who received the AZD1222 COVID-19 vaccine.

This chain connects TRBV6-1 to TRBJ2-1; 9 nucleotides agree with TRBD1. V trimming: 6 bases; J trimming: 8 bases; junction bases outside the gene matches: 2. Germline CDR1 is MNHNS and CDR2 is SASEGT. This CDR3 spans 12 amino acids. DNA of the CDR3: TGTGCCAGCAGCCGGACAGGGGATGAGCAGTTCTTC. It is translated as CASSRTGDEQFF.

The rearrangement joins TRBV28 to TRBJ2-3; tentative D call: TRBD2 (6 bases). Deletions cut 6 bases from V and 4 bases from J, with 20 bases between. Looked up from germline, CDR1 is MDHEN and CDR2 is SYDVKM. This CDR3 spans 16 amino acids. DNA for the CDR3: TGTGCCAGCAGCCCTAGTGGGACTTACGCGGCAGATACGCAGTATTTT. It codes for CASSPSGTYAADTQYF.

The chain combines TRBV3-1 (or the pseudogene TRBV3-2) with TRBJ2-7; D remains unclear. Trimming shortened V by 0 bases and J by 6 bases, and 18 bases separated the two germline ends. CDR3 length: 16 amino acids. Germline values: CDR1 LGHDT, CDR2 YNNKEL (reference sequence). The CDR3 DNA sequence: TGTGCCAGCAGCCAAGACCTACGCAGGTCCTTATCCGAGCAGTACTTC. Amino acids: CASSQDLRRSLSEQYF.

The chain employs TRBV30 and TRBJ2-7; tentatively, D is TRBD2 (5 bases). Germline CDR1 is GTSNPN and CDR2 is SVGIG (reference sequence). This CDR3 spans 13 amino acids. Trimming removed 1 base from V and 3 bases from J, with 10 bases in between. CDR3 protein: CAWSDGVGYEQYF. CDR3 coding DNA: TGTGCCTGGAGTGACGGGGTGGGCTACGAGCAGTACTTC.

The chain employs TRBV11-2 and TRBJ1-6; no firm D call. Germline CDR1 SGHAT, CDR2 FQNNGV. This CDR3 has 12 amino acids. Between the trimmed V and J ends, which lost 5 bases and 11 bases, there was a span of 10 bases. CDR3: CASSAPRPPLHF. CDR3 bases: TGTGCCAGCAGCGCCCCCAGACCACCCCTCCACTTT.

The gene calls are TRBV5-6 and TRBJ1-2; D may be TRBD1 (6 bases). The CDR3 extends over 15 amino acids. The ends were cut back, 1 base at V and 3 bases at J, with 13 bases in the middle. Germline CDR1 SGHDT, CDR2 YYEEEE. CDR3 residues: CASSLLWQGHYGYTF. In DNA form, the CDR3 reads TGTGCCAGCAGCTTGTTGTGGCAGGGGCACTATGGCTACACCTTC.

This CDR3 reads CASSPFLTESGLEAFF. DNA for the CDR3: TGTGCCAGCAGTCCATTTTTGACAGAAAGCGGATTAGAAGCTTTCTTT. This chain links TRBV27 with TRBJ1-1, with D possibly matching TRBD1 (5 bases). The CDR3 runs to 16 residues. The V gene lost 5 bases and the J gene lost 8 bases, with 24 bases spanning the gap. Germline CDR1 is MNHEY and CDR2 is SMNVEV (reference sequence).

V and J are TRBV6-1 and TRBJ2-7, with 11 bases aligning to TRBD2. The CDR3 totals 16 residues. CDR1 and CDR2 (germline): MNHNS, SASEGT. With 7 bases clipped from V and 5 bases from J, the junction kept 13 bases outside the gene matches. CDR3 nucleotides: TGTGCCAGCACTGACATAGCGGGAGGGCCGGTTAACGAGCAGTACTTC. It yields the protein CASTDIAGGPVNEQYF.

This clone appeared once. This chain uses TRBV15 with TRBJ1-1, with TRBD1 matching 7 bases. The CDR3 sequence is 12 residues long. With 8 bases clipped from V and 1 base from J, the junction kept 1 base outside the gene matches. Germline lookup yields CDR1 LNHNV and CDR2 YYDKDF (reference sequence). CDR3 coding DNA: TGTGCCACCGGGGACAGGAACACTGAAGCTTTCTTT. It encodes CATGDRNTEAFF.

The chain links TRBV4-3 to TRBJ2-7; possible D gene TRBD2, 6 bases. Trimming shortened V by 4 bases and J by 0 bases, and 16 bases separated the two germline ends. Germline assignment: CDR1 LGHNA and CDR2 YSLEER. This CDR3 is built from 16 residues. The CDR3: CASSLTVLADSYEQYF. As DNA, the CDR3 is TGCGCCAGCAGCCTCACGGTACTAGCTGACTCCTACGAGCAGTACTTC.

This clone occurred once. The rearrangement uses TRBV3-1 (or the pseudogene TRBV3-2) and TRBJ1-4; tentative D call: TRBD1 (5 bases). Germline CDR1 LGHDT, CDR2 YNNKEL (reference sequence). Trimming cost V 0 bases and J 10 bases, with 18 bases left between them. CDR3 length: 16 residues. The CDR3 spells CASSQEGSQRGGKLFF. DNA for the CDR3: TGTGCCAGCAGCCAAGAGGGTTCGCAACGGGGGGGAAAACTGTTTTTT.

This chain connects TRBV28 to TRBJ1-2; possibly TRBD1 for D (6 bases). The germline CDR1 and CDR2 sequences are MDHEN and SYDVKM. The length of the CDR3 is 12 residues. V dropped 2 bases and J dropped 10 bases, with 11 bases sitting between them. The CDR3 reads CASSLGEGDYTF. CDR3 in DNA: TGTGCCAGCAGTTTAGGGGAGGGGGACTACACCTTC.

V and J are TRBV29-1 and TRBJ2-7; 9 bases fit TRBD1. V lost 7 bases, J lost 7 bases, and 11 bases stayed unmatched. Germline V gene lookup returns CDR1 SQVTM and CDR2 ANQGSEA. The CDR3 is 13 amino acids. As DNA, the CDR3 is TGCAGCGGTTCCCCGGGACAGGGAGGAGAGCAGTACTTC. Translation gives CSGSPGQGGEQYF.

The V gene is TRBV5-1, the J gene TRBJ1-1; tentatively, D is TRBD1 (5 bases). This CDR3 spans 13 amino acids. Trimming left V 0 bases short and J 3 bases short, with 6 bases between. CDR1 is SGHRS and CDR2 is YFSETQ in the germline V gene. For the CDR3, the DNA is TGCGCCAGCAGCTTGGCGGGGGACACTGAAGCTTTCTTT. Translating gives CASSLAGDTEAFF. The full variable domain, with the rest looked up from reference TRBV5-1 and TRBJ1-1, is KAGVTQTPRYLIKTRGQQVTLSCSPISGHRSVSWYQQTPGQGLQFLFEYFSETQRNKGNFPGRFSGRQFSNSRSEMNVSTLELGDSALYLCASSLAGDTEAFFGQGTRLTVV.